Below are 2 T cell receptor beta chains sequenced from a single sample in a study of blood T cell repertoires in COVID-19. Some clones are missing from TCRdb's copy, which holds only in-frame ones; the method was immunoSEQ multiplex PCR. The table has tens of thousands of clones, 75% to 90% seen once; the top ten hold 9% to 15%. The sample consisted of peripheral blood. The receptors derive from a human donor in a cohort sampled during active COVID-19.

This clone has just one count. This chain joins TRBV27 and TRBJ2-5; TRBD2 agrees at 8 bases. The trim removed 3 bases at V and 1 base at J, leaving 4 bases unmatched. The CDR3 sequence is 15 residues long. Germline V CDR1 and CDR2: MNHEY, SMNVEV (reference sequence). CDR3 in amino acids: CASSFLSGGQETQYF. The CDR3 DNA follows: TGTGCCAGCAGTTTTCTCAGCGGGGGCCAAGAGACCCAGTACTTC.

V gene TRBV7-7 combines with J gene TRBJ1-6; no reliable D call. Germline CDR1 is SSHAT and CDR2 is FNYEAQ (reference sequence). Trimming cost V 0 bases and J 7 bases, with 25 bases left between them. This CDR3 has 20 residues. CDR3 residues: CASSLAARPRLGLKNSPLHF. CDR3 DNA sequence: TGTGCCAGCAGCTTAGCCGCTAGGCCCAGACTAGGGCTAAAAAATTCACCCCTCCACTTT. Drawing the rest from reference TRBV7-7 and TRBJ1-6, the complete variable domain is GAGVSQSPRYKVTKRGQDVTLRCDPISSHATLYWYQQALGQGPEFLTYFNYEAQPDKSGLPSDRFSAERPEGSISTLTIQRTEQRDSAMYRCASSLAARPRLGLKNSPLHFGNGTRLTVT.